This T cell receptor (beta chain) appears in the sequencing data of a study of T-cell memory formation after mild COVID-19. V was shortened by 4 bases and J by 4 bases, with 5 bases between the two germline ends. CDR3 length equals 12 residues. Germline CDR1 reads SGDLS; CDR2 reads YYNGEE. TCRdb called the 5' RACE reads again in MiXCR, with one record for every CDR3 protein. The top ten hold about 8.2% of the sample, which has hundreds of thousands of distinct CDR3 sequences, 20% to 25% seen once. This sequence originates from an adult woman who had mild COVID-19 (a few samples of this study predate the infection). Cell type and time point are not known. The chain joins TRBV9 to TRBJ2-2; no firm D call. The sequencing sample was made of PBMCs or a T cell subset sorted from them (not recorded which). The DNA for the CDR3 is TGTGCCAGCAGCACCCGCACCGGGGAGCTGTTTTTT. Translating it yields CASSTRTGELFF.